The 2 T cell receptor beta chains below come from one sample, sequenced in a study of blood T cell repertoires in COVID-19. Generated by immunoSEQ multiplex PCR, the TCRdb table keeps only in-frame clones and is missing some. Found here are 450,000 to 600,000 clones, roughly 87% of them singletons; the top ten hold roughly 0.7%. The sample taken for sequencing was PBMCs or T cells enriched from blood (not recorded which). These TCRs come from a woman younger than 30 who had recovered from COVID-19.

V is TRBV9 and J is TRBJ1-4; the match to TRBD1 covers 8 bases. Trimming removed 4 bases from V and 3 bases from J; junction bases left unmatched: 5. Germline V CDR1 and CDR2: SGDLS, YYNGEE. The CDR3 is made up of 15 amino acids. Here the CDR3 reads CASSSGQASNEKLFF. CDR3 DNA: TGTGCCAGCAGCTCGGGACAGGCCTCTAATGAAAAACTGTTTTTT.

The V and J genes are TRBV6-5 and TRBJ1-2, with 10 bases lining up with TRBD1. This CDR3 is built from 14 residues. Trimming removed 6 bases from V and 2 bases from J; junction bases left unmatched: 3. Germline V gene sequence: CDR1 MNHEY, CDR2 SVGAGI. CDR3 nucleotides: TGTGCCAGCAGGGGGACAGGGGCAAACTATGGCTACACCTTC. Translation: CASRGTGANYGYTF.